One sample yielded the 8 T cell receptor beta chains listed below, sequenced in a study of T cells in Graves' hyperthyroidism and ophthalmopathy. RNA transcripts served as the template for amplifying TCR beta CDR3 regions. The HTBI primer set served for first-round RT-PCR of the TCR CDR3. TCRdb reanalysed the multiplex PCR reads using MiXCR and keeps one entry per CDR3 protein. Altogether roughly 400,000 distinct CDR3 sequences are present, about a sixth being singletons, with the ten largest covering around a quarter. What was sequenced was blood. The source is a woman aged 18-35 years with Graves' hyperthyroidism that later progressed to Graves' ophthalmopathy.

The V call is TRBV4-1, the J call TRBJ2-3, with 7 bases lining up with TRBD2. CDR3 length equals 15 residues. V shed 4 bases, J shed 2 bases, and the junction held 6 bases outside the gene matches. Germline CDR1 reads MGHRA; CDR2 reads YSYEKL. CDR3 loop: CASSLSGTNTDTQYF. In DNA form, the CDR3 reads TGCGCCAGCAGCCTCAGCGGGACTAACACAGATACGCAGTATTTT.

The sample holds many counts of this clonotype. Here the CDR3 reads CASSYKYGATYNEQFF. DNA of the CDR3: TGTGCCAGCAGTTATAAGTACGGGGCCACCTACAATGAGCAGTTCTTC. The chain combines TRBV6-2 or TRBV6-3 with TRBJ2-1; the D call may be TRBD1 or TRBD2 (5 bases each). V lost 3 bases to trimming and J lost 2 bases, with 14 bases between them. From germline, CDR1 is MNHEY and CDR2 SVGEGT. The CDR3 is made up of 16 amino acids.

This clonotype occurred many times. V is TRBV3-1 and J is TRBJ1-3; no firm D call. Germline V gene sequence: CDR1 LGHDT, CDR2 YNNKEL (reference sequence). The CDR3 sequence is 16 residues long. Trimming took 1 base from V and 0 from J, leaving 10 bases between them. The CDR3 here is CASSQVYYYSGNTIYF. The CDR3 coding sequence is TGTGCCAGCAGCCAAGTGTACTATTACTCTGGAAACACCATATATTTT.

The chain is built from TRBV6-9 and TRBJ1-2, with 11 bases aligning to TRBD1. Germline CDR1 MNHGY, CDR2 SVAAGI. There are 15 residues in the CDR3. J gave up 6 bases and V 4 bases, and 7 bases lay outside the gene matches. The CDR3 region has the DNA TGTGCCAGCAGTTTGCGTCTGGGACAGGGGGATGGCTACACCTTC. Its protein product is CASSLRLGQGDGYTF.

The genes are TRBV27 and TRBJ2-1; TRBD1 or TRBD2 may be the D gene (5 bases each). Germline lookup yields CDR1 MNHEY and CDR2 SMNVEV (reference sequence). The CDR3 is 11 residues long. CDR3 DNA: TGTGCAAGCGGAGACGGGACGCCGAGGTTCTTC. Protein product: CASGDGTPRFF.

This clonotype was found many times. J is TRBJ1-2 and V is TRBV28; no reliable D call. The V and J ends lost 8 bases and 8 bases respectively, with 24 bases between them. CDR3 length equals 15 residues. In germline, CDR1 is MDHEN, CDR2 SYDVKM. DNA for the CDR3: TGTGCCAGCTTGGGCCCTCAAGAACGAGTGGGGGGCTACACCTTC. This codes for CASLGPQERVGGYTF.

The sample holds many counts of this clonotype. The chain uses TRBV6-1 and TRBJ1-4, with a weak D call TRBD1 (6 bases). Looked up from germline, CDR1 is MNHNS and CDR2 is SASEGT. V dropped 5 bases and J dropped 4 bases, with 14 bases sitting between them. This CDR3 is 15 amino acids long. The CDR3 coding sequence is TGTGCCAGCAGTCGCGGACAGACTCTTAATGAAAAACTGTTTTTT. The encoded protein is CASSRGQTLNEKLFF.

This clonotype was detected ten times or more. The chain links TRBV10-3 to TRBJ1-2, with 7 bases lining up with TRBD1. The junction had 8 bases not matched to a gene; V was cut back by 3 bases and J by 4 bases. The CDR3 spans 15 residues. In germline, CDR1 is ENHRY, CDR2 SYGVKD. The CDR3 bases are TGTGCCATCAGTGAAGACAGGGCGACTACCTATGGCTACACCTTC. Translated, it gives CAISEDRATTYGYTF.